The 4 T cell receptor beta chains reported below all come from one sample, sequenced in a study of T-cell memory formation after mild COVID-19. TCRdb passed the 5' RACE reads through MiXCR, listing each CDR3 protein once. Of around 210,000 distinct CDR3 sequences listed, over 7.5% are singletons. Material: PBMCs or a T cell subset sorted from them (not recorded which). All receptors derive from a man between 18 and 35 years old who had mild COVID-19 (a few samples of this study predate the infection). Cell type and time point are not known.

In nucleotides, the CDR3 is TGTGCCAGCAGTCGACCCTCAGAGGGCGGCAATCAGCCCCAGCATTTT. Translating it yields CASSRPSEGGNQPQHF. V is TRBV6-2 or TRBV6-3 and J is TRBJ1-5; D remains ambiguous. CDR1 and CDR2 (germline): MNHEY, SVGEGT. This CDR3 contains 16 residues. V was shortened by 5 bases and J by 2 bases, with 16 bases between the two germline ends.

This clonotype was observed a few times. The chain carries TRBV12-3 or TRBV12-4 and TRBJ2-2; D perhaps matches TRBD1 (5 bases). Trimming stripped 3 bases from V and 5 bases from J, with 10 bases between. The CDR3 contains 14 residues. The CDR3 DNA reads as TGTGCCAGCAGTTTGCTCAGGGCTACCGGGGAGCTGTTTTTT. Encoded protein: CASSLLRATGELFF.

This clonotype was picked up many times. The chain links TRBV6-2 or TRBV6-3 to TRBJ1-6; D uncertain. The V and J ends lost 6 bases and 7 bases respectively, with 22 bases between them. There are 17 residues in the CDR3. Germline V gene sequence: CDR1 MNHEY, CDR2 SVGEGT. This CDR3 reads CASRPSGGAGINSPLHF. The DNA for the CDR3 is TGTGCCAGCAGACCGTCCGGAGGTGCCGGAATAAATTCACCCCTCCACTTT.

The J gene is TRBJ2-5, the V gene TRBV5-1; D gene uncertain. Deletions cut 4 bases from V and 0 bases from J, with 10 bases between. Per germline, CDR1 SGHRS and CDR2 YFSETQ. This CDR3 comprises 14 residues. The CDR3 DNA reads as TGCGCCAGCAGCCAAACAAGTTACCAAGAGACCCAGTACTTC. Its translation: CASSQTSYQETQYF.